This TCR beta chain was found in a study of blood T cell repertoires in COVID-19. Across the whole study: The United States, Italy and Spain provided the acute and convalescent COVID-19 samples.

The cohort comprised adults aged about 18 to 89 years residing in approximately 25 US areas. Participants' reported clinical history set cohort assignment. This clone turned up a few times. Germline V gene lookup returns CDR1 SGHRS and CDR2 YFSETQ. The CDR3 runs to 13 residues. Trimming pared 4 bases from V and 3 bases from J, leaving 10 bases between. Data came from immunoSEQ multiplex PCR; TCRdb stores just in-frame clones and leaves some out. This sample has about 150,000 clones; 70% to 85% occur once, and the top ten carry over 15%. The sequencing sample was made of PBMCs or T cells enriched from blood (not recorded which). The rearrangement links TRBV5-1 to TRBJ1-1; D gene ambiguous. The sequence came from a woman in her 70s in a cohort exposed to, infected with or recovered from COVID-19 (not recorded which). This chain's CDR3 is CASSPGVDTEAFF. CDR3 coding DNA: TGCGCCAGCAGCCCCGGAGTGGACACTGAAGCTTTCTTT.